The sequence of this TCR beta chain was determined in a study of blood T cell repertoires in COVID-19. Germline V gene data show CDR1 as SNHLY and CDR2 as FYNNEI. The trim removed 6 bases at V and 4 bases at J, leaving 7 bases unmatched. There are 14 residues in the CDR3. Adults between roughly 18 and 95 years of age took part from more than 20 US areas. Assignment of participants to cohorts was predicated upon participant-reported clinical history. Recovered status applied to Cohort 3 donors who had two consecutive negative PCRs. It also applied to those with clearance or with symptom resolution. Sequencing used immunoSEQ multiplex PCR; TCRdb keeps in-frame clones, though not all of them. The sample lists roughly 300,000 clones, nearly 90% seen once, with about 6% in the top ten.

V is TRBV2 and J is TRBJ2-5; TRBD1 aligns across 8 bases. This TCR was sampled from a woman aged 30 to 39 who had recovered from COVID-19. The sequenced material came from PBMCs or T cells enriched from blood (not recorded which). DNA for the CDR3: TGTGCCAGCAGAGGGACAGGCGAAGTAGAGACCCAGTACTTC. Amino acid sequence: CASRGTGEVETQYF.